A single sample gave rise to the 32 T cell receptor beta chains below, sequenced in a study of cytomegalovirus exposure and HLA in healthy donors. Primers: 60 Vbeta forward and 13 Jbeta reverse. Assay: immunoSEQ multiplex PCR; the TCRdb copy retains only in-frame clones and omits some. Of over 120,000 clones in the sample, roughly 70% are singletons; the top ten hold 3.5% to 5%. The specimen was PBMCs. These receptors were obtained from a man between 18 and 35 years old in good health and CMV-seropositive.

The J gene is TRBJ2-2, the V gene TRBV27, with 7 bases fitting TRBD2. The CDR3 consists of 24 residues. Trimming at V came to 4 bases and at J to 0 bases, leaving 29 bases not matched to a gene. Germline V lookup: CDR1 MNHEY, CDR2 SMNVEV (reference sequence). CDR3 bases: TGTGCCAGCAGTTCACGCCGCGATTTTGCGGCGGGGGAAGGCCCACCTCCGAACACCGGGGAGCTGTTTTTT. Translated: CASSSRRDFAAGEGPPPNTGELFF.

The chain uses TRBV19 and TRBJ2-3; TRBD2 might be the D (6 bases). The CDR3 runs to 16 residues. Germline lookup yields CDR1 LNHDA and CDR2 SQIVND (reference sequence). Trimming left V 1 base short and J 6 bases short, with 17 bases between. The CDR3 DNA reads as TGTGCCAGTAGTATAGTGCGGGGCCATTCACCCGATACGCAGTATTTT. Its translation: CASSIVRGHSPDTQYF.

V gene TRBV7-2 combines with J gene TRBJ1-1; TRBD1 is a possible D gene (6 bases). The V gene's germline CDR1 is SGHTA and CDR2 FQGNSA. V dropped 7 bases and J dropped 4 bases, with 19 bases sitting between them. The CDR3 totals 15 residues. CDR3 protein: CASIIRGGVSTEAFF. The DNA for the CDR3 is TGTGCCAGCATCATAAGAGGGGGTGTGAGCACTGAAGCTTTCTTT.

The V call is TRBV6-5, the J call TRBJ1-5, with 8 bases lining up with TRBD1. Germline-derived CDR1 and CDR2 are MNHEY and SVGAGI. The CDR3 is 15 amino acids. J was trimmed by 4 bases and V by 7 bases; bases with no gene match: 9. Here the CDR3 reads CASTKRTGTNQPQHF. CDR3 nucleotides: TGTGCCAGCACTAAACGGACAGGGACAAATCAGCCCCAGCATTTT.

J is TRBJ2-1 and V is TRBV6-5; 8 bases are shared with TRBD2. Germline lookup yields CDR1 MNHEY and CDR2 SVGAGI. V was pared by 6 bases and J by 1 base, with 5 bases of the junction left unmatched. CDR3 length equals 15 residues. The CDR3 spells CASSTSGRSYNEQFF. DNA of the CDR3: TGTGCCAGCAGCACCAGCGGGAGATCCTACAATGAGCAGTTCTTC.

The J gene is TRBJ1-5, the V gene TRBV28; possible D gene TRBD1, 6 bases. The CDR3 contains 15 residues. Germline loops: CDR1 MDHEN, CDR2 SYDVKM. Trimming stripped 3 bases from V and 1 base from J, with 10 bases between. Here the CDR3 DNA reads TGTGCCAGCAGTTTTCTCGACAGGAGCAATCAGCCCCAGCATTTT. Encoded protein: CASSFLDRSNQPQHF.

This chain connects TRBV9 to TRBJ2-3; 10 bases are shared with TRBD1. This CDR3 has 15 amino acids. V trimming: 2 bases; J trimming: 3 bases; junction bases outside the gene matches: 3. CDR1 and CDR2 from the germline V gene are SGDLS and YYNGEE. Written as DNA, the CDR3 is TGTGCCAGCAGCGTTGGGACAGGGGAAACAGATACGCAGTATTTT. Its translation: CASSVGTGETDTQYF.

The chain employs TRBV5-1 and TRBJ1-2; tentative D call: TRBD1 (5 bases). Germline CDR1 reads SGHRS; CDR2 reads YFSETQ. The CDR3 sequence is 15 residues long. V lost 0 bases and J lost 8, with 17 bases in between. The CDR3 sequence: CASSLAGGTQGGYTF. The CDR3 DNA sequence: TGCGCCAGCAGCTTGGCCGGGGGAACCCAAGGAGGCTACACCTTC.

This clone was detected only once. The rearrangement uses TRBV10-2 and TRBJ2-1; D is perhaps TRBD1 (6 bases). This CDR3 has 12 amino acids. V dropped 7 bases and J dropped 4 bases, with 8 bases sitting between them. The V gene's germline CDR1 is WSHSY and CDR2 SAAADI. CDR3 nucleotides: TGCGCCAGCACCACAGGGTACAATGAGCAGTTCTTC. This gives the protein CASTTGYNEQFF.

This rearrangement joins TRBV27 to TRBJ2-1; D not certain. V was pared by 3 bases and J by 7 bases, with 13 bases between. The CDR3 loop spans 14 amino acids. CDR1 and CDR2 (germline): MNHEY, SMNVEV (reference sequence). The CDR3 reads CASSFGASMNEQFF. The DNA for the CDR3 is TGTGCCAGCAGTTTTGGTGCCTCTATGAATGAGCAGTTCTTC.

DNA of the CDR3: TGTGCCAGCAGTTACTCTGGGTCGGGAGGGCCACACGAGCAGTACTTC. It codes for CASSYSGSGGPHEQYF. The J gene is TRBJ2-7, the V gene TRBV6-5, with TRBD2 identical over 8 bases. V lost 0 bases to trimming and J lost 5 bases; unmatched junction nucleotides: 9. The CDR3 is 16 residues long. The V gene's germline CDR1 is MNHEY and CDR2 SVGAGI.

V usage is TRBV11-1 and J usage is TRBJ2-1, with a weak D call TRBD2 (6 bases). The CDR3 totals 15 residues. V was clipped by 1 base and J by 2 bases, with 9 bases between them. Germline lookup yields CDR1 SGHAT and CDR2 FQDESV (reference sequence). This chain's CDR3 is CASSLGVAAYNEQFF. Written as DNA, the CDR3 is TGTGCCAGCAGCTTAGGGGTAGCGGCCTACAATGAGCAGTTCTTC.

The chain recombines TRBV6-5 with TRBJ2-5; no firm D call. This CDR3 spans 14 amino acids. Trimming removed 3 bases from V and 5 bases from J, with 13 bases in between. CDR1 and CDR2 from the germline V gene are MNHEY and SVGAGI. The CDR3 DNA reads TGTGCCAGCAGTTATGGAAACTATGGGGAGACCCAGTACTTC. It encodes CASSYGNYGETQYF.

The chain joins TRBV21-1 to TRBJ2-6; the table assigns TRBD1, which was not confirmed against the DNA. TRBV21-1 is tagged as a pseudogene. This CDR3 has 16 amino acids. The CDR3 region has the DNA TGTGCCAGCAGCAAAGTGGAGACAGGGGGTTTTAACGTCCTGACTTTC. This encodes CASSKVETGGFNVLTF.

The chain uses TRBV6-1 and TRBJ1-5; D gene ambiguous. V lost 7 bases, J lost 4 bases, and 17 bases lay in between. Germline V gives CDR1 MNHNS, CDR2 SASEGT. The CDR3 sequence is 15 residues long. Here the CDR3 reads CASTPEAGINQPQHF. The CDR3 DNA reads as TGTGCCAGCACCCCGGAGGCGGGGATAAATCAGCCCCAGCATTTT.

The rearrangement joins TRBV18 to TRBJ1-6; no definite D call. Trimming took 0 bases from V and 0 from J, leaving 9 bases between them. Germline-derived CDR1 and CDR2 are KGHSH and LQKENI. The CDR3 loop spans 17 amino acids. CDR3 bases: TGTGCCAGCTCACCACCGAGGGTGAGCTCCTATAATTCACCCCTCCACTTT. Translation gives CASSPPRVSSYNSPLHF. Looking up the rest from reference TRBV18 and TRBJ1-6 gives the full variable domain: NAGVMQNPRHLVRRRGQEARLRCSPMKGHSHVYWYRQLPEEGLKFMVYLQKENIIDESGMPKERFSAEFPKEGPSILRIQQVVRGDSAAYFCASSPPRVSSYNSPLHFGNGTRLTVT.

V gene TRBV4-2 combines with J gene TRBJ1-1, with TRBD1 matching over 8 bases. In germline, CDR1 is LGHNA, CDR2 YNFKEQ. V was clipped by 1 base and J by 3 bases; unmatched bases: 7. The CDR3 covers 16 residues. CDR3 sequence: CASSQGLGQGDTEAFF. The CDR3 bases are TGTGCCAGCAGCCAAGGACTCGGACAGGGAGACACTGAAGCTTTCTTT.

This rearrangement joins TRBV5-6 to TRBJ1-6; D gene unclear. Germline loops: CDR1 SGHDT, CDR2 YYEEEE. This CDR3 spans 15 amino acids. Trimming left V 1 base short and J 6 bases short, with 11 bases between. Here the CDR3 reads CASSLRFAANSPLHF. The CDR3 DNA sequence: TGTGCCAGCAGCTTGAGGTTTGCGGCTAATTCACCCCTCCACTTT.

The V gene is TRBV30, the J gene TRBJ1-3, with D hard to call. V lost 3 bases and J lost 0, with 6 bases in between. Germline loops: CDR1 GTSNPN, CDR2 SVGIG (reference sequence). CDR3 size: 13 residues. The CDR3 sequence: CAWSQISGNTIYF. The DNA for the CDR3 is TGTGCCTGGAGCCAGATCTCTGGAAACACCATATATTTT.

J is TRBJ2-7 and V is TRBV9, with a tentative D call TRBD2 (5 bases). CDR1 is SGDLS and CDR2 is YYNGEE in the germline V gene. There are 14 residues in the CDR3. Between the trimmed V and J ends, which lost 0 bases and 4 bases, there was a span of 11 bases. The chain's CDR3 is CASSVGGELYEQYF. The CDR3, as DNA: TGTGCCAGCAGCGTAGGGGGAGAATTGTACGAGCAGTACTTC. Looking up the rest from reference TRBV9 and TRBJ2-7 gives the full variable domain: DSGVTQTPKHLITATGQRVTLRCSPRSGDLSVYWYQQSLDQGLQFLIQYYNGEERAKGNILERFSAQQFPDLHSELNLSSLELGDSALYFCASSVGGELYEQYFGPGTRLTVT.

V gene TRBV6-5 combines with J gene TRBJ2-2; tentative D call: TRBD2 (5 bases). Per the germline V gene, CDR1 is MNHEY and CDR2 is SVGAGI. The CDR3 extends over 16 amino acids. V lost 2 bases to trimming and J lost 4 bases, with 14 bases between them. The CDR3 spells CASSYPPGMGTGELFF. CDR3 DNA sequence: TGTGCCAGCAGTTACCCCCCCGGGATGGGCACCGGGGAGCTGTTTTTT.

The chain joins TRBV28 to TRBJ2-7; TRBD1 agrees at 7 bases. Trimming removed 11 bases from V and 2 bases from J; junction bases left unmatched: 18. Germline CDR1 reads MDHEN; CDR2 reads SYDVKM. The CDR3 is 16 residues long. CDR3 coding DNA: TGTGCCGGCCACAACCCGAGGGACAGAGACACCTACGAGCAGTACTTC. This codes for CAGHNPRDRDTYEQYF.

The V call is TRBV7-9, the J call TRBJ2-5, with TRBD1 matching over 7 bases. The V gene end was trimmed by 5 bases and the J gene end by 2 bases; junction bases not matched to a gene: 5. In germline, CDR1 is SEHNR, CDR2 FQNEAQ (reference sequence). The CDR3 length is 14 residues. CDR3 bases: TGTGCCAGCAGCCTTCAGGGGGTTCAAGAGACCCAGTACTTC. This encodes CASSLQGVQETQYF.

The chain combines TRBV4-3 with TRBJ2-1; D uncertain. Germline CDR1 reads LGHNA; CDR2 reads YSLEER. Trimming pared 3 bases from V and 4 bases from J, leaving 7 bases between. This CDR3 spans 13 amino acids. The CDR3 spells CASSQAVYNEQFF. The CDR3 nucleotides are TGCGCCAGCAGCCAGGCTGTGTACAATGAGCAGTTCTTC.

The V and J genes are TRBV10-2 and TRBJ1-6, with 7 bases aligning to TRBD1. Germline trimming cut 7 bases from V and 0 bases from J; bases unmatched to any gene: 3. Germline V gives CDR1 WSHSY, CDR2 SAAADI. This CDR3 region has 15 residues. The CDR3 here is CASKRDSSYNSPLHF. As DNA, the CDR3 is TGCGCCAGCAAACGGGACAGCTCCTATAATTCACCCCTCCACTTT.

This chain links TRBV6-5 with TRBJ2-3; D is perhaps TRBD2 (5 bases). There are 16 residues in the CDR3. The V end was cut by 0 bases, the J end by 6 bases, with 16 bases between. The germline CDR1 and CDR2 sequences are MNHEY and SVGAGI. CDR3 loop: CASSYSNHLGVDTQYF. CDR3 coding DNA: TGTGCCAGCAGTTACTCGAACCATCTCGGGGTTGATACGCAGTATTTT.

This clone was seen a few times. The chain combines TRBV21-1 with TRBJ2-7; TRBD1, the table's D call, was not compared with the DNA. TRBV21-1 is classified as a pseudogene. This CDR3 spans 14 amino acids. Here the CDR3 DNA reads TGTGCCAGCAGCAAAATGGGACAGGTCTACGAGCAGTACTTC. The encoded protein is CASSKMGQVYEQYF.

The chain has TRBV29-1 and TRBJ2-7; TRBD2 agrees at 8 bases. Per germline, CDR1 SQVTM and CDR2 ANQGSEA. J lost 5 bases, V lost 6 bases, and 3 bases had no gene match. The CDR3 loop spans 11 amino acids. CDR3 coding DNA: TGCAGCGTGAAGACTAGCGACGAGCAGTACTTC. Protein: CSVKTSDEQYF.

The V call is TRBV4-2, the J call TRBJ1-4; 9 nucleotides match TRBD1. The CDR3 loop spans 15 amino acids. Per germline, CDR1 LGHNA and CDR2 YNFKEQ. Germline trimming cut 2 bases from V and 8 bases from J; bases unmatched to any gene: 6. The CDR3 loop is CASSQSGTGREKLFF. Here the CDR3 DNA reads TGTGCCAGCAGCCAATCCGGGACAGGGAGAGAAAAACTGTTTTTT.

This clone has a handful of counts. This rearrangement joins TRBV7-3 to TRBJ2-1; possibly TRBD2 for D (5 bases). V was trimmed by 2 bases and J by 0 bases, leaving 11 bases between them. Germline CDR1 and CDR2: SGHTA and FQGTGA. The CDR3 is made up of 16 amino acids. The CDR3 nucleotides read TGTGCCAGCAGCTTAGAGGGAGCGGTCTCCTACAATGAGCAGTTCTTC. This gives the protein CASSLEGAVSYNEQFF.

The table lists this clone with a few counts. The V call is TRBV4-2, the J call TRBJ1-1; 7 bases align to TRBD1. The CDR3 runs to 14 residues. The ends lost 4 bases at V and 5 bases at J; junction bases unmatched: 7. Per germline, CDR1 LGHNA and CDR2 YNFKEQ. The CDR3 nucleotides are TGTGCCAGCAGCCTCACCCCAGGGGGAACTGAAGCTTTCTTT. The encoded protein is CASSLTPGGTEAFF.

V gene TRBV19 combines with J gene TRBJ2-3; 8 bases map to TRBD1. The CDR3 sequence is 15 residues long. Germline CDR1 is LNHDA and CDR2 is SQIVND (reference sequence). Losses at the gene ends were 4 bases for V and 0 bases for J; bases not matched to a gene: 3. For the CDR3, the DNA is TGTGCCAGTAGTAAGACAGGGGCGAGCACAGATACGCAGTATTTT. This codes for CASSKTGASTDTQYF. Variable domain in full (rest from reference TRBV19 and TRBJ2-3): DGGITQSPKYLFRKEGQNVTLSCEQNLNHDAMYWYRQDPGQGLRLIYYSQIVNDFQKGDIAEGYSVSREKKESFPLTVTSAQKNPTAFYLCASSKTGASTDTQYFGPGTRLTVL.